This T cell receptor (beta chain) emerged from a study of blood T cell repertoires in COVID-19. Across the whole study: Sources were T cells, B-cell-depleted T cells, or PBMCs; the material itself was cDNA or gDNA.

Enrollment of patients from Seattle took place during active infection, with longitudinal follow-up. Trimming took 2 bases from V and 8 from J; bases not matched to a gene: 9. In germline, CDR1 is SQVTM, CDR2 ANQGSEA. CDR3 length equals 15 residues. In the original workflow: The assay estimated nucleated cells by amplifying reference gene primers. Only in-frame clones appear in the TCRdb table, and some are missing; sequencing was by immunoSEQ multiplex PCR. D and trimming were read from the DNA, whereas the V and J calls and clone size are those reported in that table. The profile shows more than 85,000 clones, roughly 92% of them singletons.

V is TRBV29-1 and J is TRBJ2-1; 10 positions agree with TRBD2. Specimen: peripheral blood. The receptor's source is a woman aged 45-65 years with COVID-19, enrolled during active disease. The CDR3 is CSVEFLAGGDYEQFF. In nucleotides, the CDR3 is TGCAGCGTTGAATTCTTAGCGGGGGGTGATTATGAGCAGTTCTTC.